Listed here is a single T cell receptor beta chain. This sample was taken from a study of T cells expressing NK-cell markers. Across the whole study: Researchers got TCR beta repertoires out of sorted CD3+CD56+NKG2C+, CD3+CD56+NKG2C- and CD3+CD56-NKG2C+ T cells.

The CDR3 consists of 15 residues. Germline V gives CDR1 SGHTA, CDR2 FQGTGA. With the 5' RACE reads reprocessed, TCRdb shows one record per CDR3 protein and no DNA. Recorded for this sample: about 7,200 distinct CDR3 sequences. The receptor comes from a man between 18 and 35 years old in good health. V and J are TRBV7-3 and TRBJ1-2; TCRdb's D call, TRBD1, is unchecked because there is no DNA. Sequenced input: blood T cells: a sorted CD56 or NKG2C T cell subset, CD4+ or CD8+ T cells, or bulk PBMC T cells (not recorded which). CDR3 protein: CASSLGPGTGALYTF. Together with reference TRBV7-3 and TRBJ1-2, the CDR3 gives the full variable domain: GAGVSQTPSNKVTEKGKYVELRCDPISGHTALYWYRQSLGQGPEFLIYFQGTGAADDSGLPNDRFFAVRPEGSVSTLKIQRTERGDSAVYLCASSLGPGTGALYTFGSGTRLTVV.